These 24 T cell receptor beta chains were sequenced from one sample in a study of blood T cell repertoires in COVID-19. Clones were read by immunoSEQ multiplex PCR, and TCRdb kept only the in-frame ones, dropping some. The sample yields approximately 190,000 clones, 80% seen once. The sequenced material came from peripheral blood. Source of these receptors: a man aged 55 to 70 with acute or convalescent COVID-19.

The CDR3 reads CASSLRGSDTEAFF. The CDR3 bases are TGCGCCAGCAGCTTGAGGGGTTCGGACACTGAAGCTTTCTTT. The chain links TRBV5-1 to TRBJ1-1; perhaps TRBD1 as D (5 bases). This CDR3 spans 14 amino acids. V lost 1 base and J 3 bases, leaving 10 bases between the germline ends. The germline gives CDR1 SGHRS, CDR2 YFSETQ.

This clone was counted once. The chain joins TRBV25-1 to TRBJ1-5; D uncertain. Deletions cut 4 bases from V and 6 bases from J, with 10 bases between. The CDR3 spans 13 residues. The V gene's germline CDR1 is MGHDK and CDR2 SYGVNS. Here the CDR3 DNA reads TGTGCCAGCAGTGCATCAGAGGGTCAGCCCCAGCATTTT. As protein: CASSASEGQPQHF. Using reference TRBV25-1 and TRBJ1-5 for the parts outside the CDR3, the full variable domain is EADIYQTPRYLVIGTGKKITLECSQTMGHDKMYWYQQDPGMELHLIHYSYGVNSTEKGDLSSESTVSRIRTEHFPLTLESARPSHTSQYLCASSASEGQPQHFGDGTRLSIL.

This clone was detected only a few times. This rearrangement joins TRBV10-3 to TRBJ1-5; 8 bases align to TRBD1. This CDR3 is built from 15 residues. V shed 0 bases, J shed 6 bases, and the junction held 4 bases outside the gene matches. Per germline, CDR1 ENHRY and CDR2 SYGVKD. The CDR3 here is CAISESLTGGQPQHF. The CDR3 bases are TGTGCCATCAGTGAGTCACTAACAGGGGGTCAGCCCCAGCATTTT.

The gene calls are TRBV3-1 (or the pseudogene TRBV3-2) and TRBJ2-2, with TRBD2 matching over 14 bases. The germline V gene encodes CDR1 LGHDT and CDR2 YNNKEL (reference sequence). V lost 2 bases, J lost 0 bases, and 5 bases stayed unmatched. The length of the CDR3 is 19 residues. CDR3 in amino acids: CASSQRGTSGGTNTGELFF. CDR3 coding DNA: TGTGCCAGCAGCCAACGGGGGACTAGCGGGGGTACGAACACCGGGGAGCTGTTTTTT.

This clone was counted once. V and J are TRBV20-1 and TRBJ1-1, with D tentatively TRBD1 (6 bases). This CDR3 comprises 14 residues. The V and J ends lost 3 bases and 3 bases respectively, with 14 bases between them. Per the germline V gene, CDR1 is DFQATT and CDR2 is SNEGSKA (reference sequence). CDR3 in amino acids: CSASQGRSDTEAFF. The CDR3 DNA reads TGCAGTGCTAGTCAGGGGCGTTCGGACACTGAAGCTTTCTTT.

This clone has only a few counts. The chain is built from TRBV18 and TRBJ2-7, with D maybe TRBD2 (5 bases). Germline V CDR1 and CDR2: KGHSH, LQKENI. The ends were cut back, 3 bases at V and 2 bases at J, with 11 bases in the middle. The CDR3 loop spans 14 amino acids. The CDR3 reads CASSPQRLTYEQYF. CDR3 nucleotide sequence: TGTGCCAGCTCACCTCAGCGACTAACCTACGAGCAGTACTTC.

Only a few counts were recorded for this clone. The rearrangement joins TRBV10-3 to TRBJ2-7; D uncertain. This CDR3 has 13 amino acids. CDR1 ENHRY and CDR2 SYGVKD come from the germline V gene. With 2 bases removed from V and 3 bases from J, the gap between germline ends came to 8 bases. The CDR3 DNA reads TGTGCCATCAGTGAGAGAGGTCTCTACGAGCAGTACTTC. It encodes CAISERGLYEQYF.

J is TRBJ1-5 and V is TRBV7-2, with 7 bases identical to TRBD1. The CDR3 has 13 amino acids. Germline trimming cut 4 bases from V and 4 bases from J; bases unmatched to any gene: 1. In germline, CDR1 is SGHTA, CDR2 FQGNSA. Here the CDR3 DNA reads TGTGCCAGCAGCTGGGGACAGAATCAGCCCCAGCATTTT. Its translation: CASSWGQNQPQHF. The full variable domain, completed using reference TRBV7-2 and TRBJ1-5, is GAGVSQSPSNKVTEKGKDVELRCDPISGHTALYWYRQSLGQGLEFLIYFQGNSAPDKSGLPSDRFSAERTGGSVSTLTIQRTQQEDSAVYLCASSWGQNQPQHFGDGTRLSIL.

This clone was counted a few times. The chain recombines TRBV3-1 (or the pseudogene TRBV3-2) with TRBJ2-4; 8 bases agree with TRBD1. The germline V gene has CDR1 LGHDT and CDR2 YNNKEL (reference sequence). The CDR3 is 16 residues long. V gave up 1 base and J gave up 1 base; unmatched junction bases: 3. The CDR3 protein is CASSQVGDRAKNIQYF. The DNA for the CDR3 is TGTGCCAGCAGCCAAGTCGGGGACAGGGCCAAAAACATTCAGTACTTC.

The V gene is TRBV10-3, the J gene TRBJ2-1, with 14 bases fitting TRBD2. The CDR3 covers 15 residues. CDR1 and CDR2 (germline): ENHRY, SYGVKD. Trimming took 6 bases from V and 4 from J; bases not matched to a gene: 2. CDR3 amino acids: CAISGTSGGYNEQFF. CDR3 DNA: TGTGCCATCAGCGGGACTAGCGGGGGATACAATGAGCAGTTCTTC.

The V call is TRBV6-5, the J call TRBJ2-3, with TRBD1 as a possible D gene (5 bases). V lost 2 bases to trimming and J lost 2 bases, with 11 bases between them. CDR1 is MNHEY and CDR2 is SVGAGI in the germline V gene. This CDR3 contains 15 residues. DNA for the CDR3: TGTGCCAGCAGTTACGACAGTTCGGACACAGATACGCAGTATTTT. Translation gives CASSYDSSDTDTQYF.

This clone was detected once. This chain links TRBV12-3 or TRBV12-4 with TRBJ2-1; a weak D match, TRBD2 (6 bases). The CDR3 is made up of 12 amino acids. V was trimmed by 4 bases and J by 12 bases, leaving 13 bases between them. For the CDR3, the DNA is TGTGCCAGCAGTTCTTCTAGCGCTGGGCAGTTCTTC. It codes for CASSSSSAGQFF.

The chain joins TRBV27 to TRBJ2-2, with 10 bases lining up with TRBD1. From germline, CDR1 is MNHEY and CDR2 SMNVEV (reference sequence). The CDR3 runs to 16 residues. Unmatched junction bases numbered 3, after V lost 2 bases and J lost 3 bases. CDR3 nucleotide sequence: TGTGCCAGCAGTTTAGGGGGACAGGGGTACACCGGGGAGCTGTTTTTT. Translated: CASSLGGQGYTGELFF.

This chain connects TRBV29-1 to TRBJ1-1; 7 bases agree with TRBD1. The V and J ends lost 4 bases and 1 base, in that order; junction bases with no gene match: 9. The CDR3 is 15 amino acids. Germline loops: CDR1 SQVTM, CDR2 ANQGSEA. The CDR3 DNA reads TGCAGCGTTGCTAAGGGGGCCCTAGGGAACACTGAAGCTTTCTTT. It specifies CSVAKGALGNTEAFF.

The chain employs TRBV7-6 and TRBJ1-5; 8 bases fit TRBD1. The trim removed 0 bases at V and 5 bases at J, leaving 3 bases unmatched. The germline V gene encodes CDR1 SGHVS and CDR2 FNYEAQ. The CDR3 loop spans 15 amino acids. CDR3 DNA: TGTGCCAGCAGCTTAGCATCAGGGGGCCATCAGCCCCAGCATTTT. The encoded protein is CASSLASGGHQPQHF.

The chain uses TRBV27 and TRBJ1-2; TRBD1 matches 7 bases. There are 15 residues in the CDR3. Per the germline V gene, CDR1 is MNHEY and CDR2 is SMNVEV (reference sequence). The ends lost 0 bases at V and 2 bases at J; junction bases unmatched: 3. The CDR3 region is CASSLSTGWNYGYTF. CDR3 coding DNA: TGTGCCAGCAGTTTATCGACAGGGTGGAACTATGGCTACACCTTC.

This chain uses TRBV3-1 (or the pseudogene TRBV3-2) with TRBJ2-7; perhaps TRBD2 as D (5 bases). Germline lookup yields CDR1 LGHDT and CDR2 YNNKEL (reference sequence). The V end lost 1 base, the J end lost 1 base, and 11 bases lay between the germline ends. CDR3 length: 15 amino acids. CDR3 region: CASSQAAASSYEQYF. CDR3 nucleotide sequence: TGTGCCAGCAGCCAAGCAGCGGCGAGTTCCTACGAGCAGTACTTC.

The V gene is TRBV9, the J gene TRBJ2-7; tentative D call: TRBD1 (6 bases). Trimming took off 0 bases at V and 2 bases at J, with 9 bases between the two ends. Germline values: CDR1 SGDLS, CDR2 YYNGEE. The CDR3 is 14 residues long. Written as DNA, the CDR3 is TGTGCCAGCAGCGTAGCAGGACAGCCCTACGAGCAGTACTTC. Its translation: CASSVAGQPYEQYF.

V and J are TRBV25-1 and TRBJ2-2; no definite D call. V gave up 2 bases and J gave up 4 bases, with 5 bases separating them. CDR3 length equals 13 residues. CDR1 and CDR2 from the germline V gene are MGHDK and SYGVNS. As DNA, the CDR3 is TGTGCCAGCAGTGAAGGTAGCACCGGGGAGCTGTTTTTT. Its translation: CASSEGSTGELFF. Full variable domain (rest looked up from reference TRBV25-1 and TRBJ2-2): EADIYQTPRYLVIGTGKKITLECSQTMGHDKMYWYQQDPGMELHLIHYSYGVNSTEKGDLSSESTVSRIRTEHFPLTLESARPSHTSQYLCASSEGSTGELFFGEGSRLTVL.

The count of this clone is one. The V call is TRBV12-3 or TRBV12-4, the J call TRBJ2-7, with 8 bases fitting TRBD1. V shed 10 bases, J shed 4 bases, and the junction held 9 bases outside the gene matches. This CDR3 comprises 13 residues. The CDR3 coding sequence is TGTGCCACCGCGACAGGGGTAACATACGAGCAGTACTTC. Amino acid sequence: CATATGVTYEQYF.

The chain recombines TRBV12-3 or TRBV12-4 with TRBJ2-1; 7 positions agree with TRBD2. The CDR3 consists of 13 residues. The J segment lost 9 bases and the V segment lost 6 bases, leaving 8 bases of the junction unmatched. CDR3 in DNA: TGTGCCAGCAGGTGGGGGAGGGCTGGTGAGCAGTTCTTC. As protein: CASRWGRAGEQFF.

This chain joins TRBV5-1 and TRBJ1-1; possibly TRBD1 for D (6 bases). With 4 bases removed from V and 6 bases from J, the gap between germline ends came to 22 bases. Germline V gene data show CDR1 as SGHRS and CDR2 as YFSETQ. This CDR3 comprises 16 residues. In DNA form, the CDR3 reads TGCGCCAGCAGCGCCTCAGGGGAGTCTGGAATCGCTGAAGCTTTCTTT. This translates into CASSASGESGIAEAFF.

Only one count was recorded for this clone. The chain has TRBV2 and TRBJ2-1, with 15 bases fitting TRBD2. Unmatched junction bases numbered 7, after V lost 7 bases and J lost 6 bases. Looked up from germline, CDR1 is SNHLY and CDR2 is FYNNEI. This CDR3 is built from 16 residues. The CDR3 reads CASKLEGLAGGNEQFF. The CDR3, as DNA: TGTGCCAGCAAGCTAGAGGGACTAGCGGGGGGCAATGAGCAGTTCTTC.

The rearrangement links TRBV9 to TRBJ2-1; 8 bases line up with TRBD1. The CDR3 sequence is 16 residues long. Germline V CDR1 and CDR2: SGDLS, YYNGEE. Trimming removed 1 base from V and 6 bases from J; junction bases left unmatched: 9. In DNA, the CDR3 is TGTGCCAGCAGCGTAACGGCAGGGGGCCTGGGCAATGAGCAGTTCTTC. Amino acids: CASSVTAGGLGNEQFF.